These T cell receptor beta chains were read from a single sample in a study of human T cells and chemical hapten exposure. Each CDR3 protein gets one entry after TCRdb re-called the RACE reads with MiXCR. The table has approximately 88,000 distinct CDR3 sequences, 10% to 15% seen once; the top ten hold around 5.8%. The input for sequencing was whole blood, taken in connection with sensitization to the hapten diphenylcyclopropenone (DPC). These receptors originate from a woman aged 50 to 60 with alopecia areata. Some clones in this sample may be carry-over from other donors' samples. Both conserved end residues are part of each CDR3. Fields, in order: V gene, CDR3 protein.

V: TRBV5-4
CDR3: CASSPRLAANTGELFF

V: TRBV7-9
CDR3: CASRASGTTDTQYF

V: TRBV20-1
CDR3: CSARLADTRRGQFF

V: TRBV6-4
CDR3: CASSDSEGAGDGYTF

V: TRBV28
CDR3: CASSATYNEQFF

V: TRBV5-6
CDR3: CASSPLPGEQFF

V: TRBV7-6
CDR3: CASSFTSYEQYF

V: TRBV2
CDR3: CASRDPTGGSSEAFF

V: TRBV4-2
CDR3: CASSQDFLLDNEQFF

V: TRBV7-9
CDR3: CASSLGGSKETQYF

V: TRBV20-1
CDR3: CSAMETAQKLFF

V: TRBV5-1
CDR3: CASSVHQETQYF

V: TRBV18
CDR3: CASSPGPTGINEQFF

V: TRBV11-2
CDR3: CASSLAGYEQYF

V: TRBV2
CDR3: CASSRDRGKLQPQHF

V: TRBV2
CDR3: CASGPREQYF

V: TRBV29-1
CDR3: CSGSNSYEQYF

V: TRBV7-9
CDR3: CASSLAEGLYTDTQYF

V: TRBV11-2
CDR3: CASGQGNTGELFF

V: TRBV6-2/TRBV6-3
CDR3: CASSYSSGKTYNEQFF

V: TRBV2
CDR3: CASGEGSTGELFF

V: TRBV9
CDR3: CASSVGRNNQPQHF

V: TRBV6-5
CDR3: CASSATGGYGYGYTF

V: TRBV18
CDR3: CASSTGRTDAYGYTF

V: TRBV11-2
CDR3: CASSARTSGSRGTGELFF

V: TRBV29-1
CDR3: CSVDSPSTDTQYF

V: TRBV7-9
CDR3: CASSLVGISNEQFF

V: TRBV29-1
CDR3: CSVGLAGVEETQYF

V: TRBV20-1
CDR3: CSARGWREGPETQYF

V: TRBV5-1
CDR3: CASSLVARTSTDTQYF

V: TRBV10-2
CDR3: CASSANGRGYEQYF

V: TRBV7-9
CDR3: CASSLAVAGDDYEQYF